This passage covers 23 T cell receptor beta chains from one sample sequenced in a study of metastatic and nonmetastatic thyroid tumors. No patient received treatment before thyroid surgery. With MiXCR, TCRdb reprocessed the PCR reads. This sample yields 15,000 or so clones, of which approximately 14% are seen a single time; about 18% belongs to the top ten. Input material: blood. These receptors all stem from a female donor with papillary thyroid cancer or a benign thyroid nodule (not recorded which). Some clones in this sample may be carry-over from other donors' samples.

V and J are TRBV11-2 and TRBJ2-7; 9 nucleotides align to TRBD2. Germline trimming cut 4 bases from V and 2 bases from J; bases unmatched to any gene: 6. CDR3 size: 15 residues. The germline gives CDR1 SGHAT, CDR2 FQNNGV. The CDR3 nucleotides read TGTGCCAGCAGCTCCATAGCGGGAGCTACCTACGAGCAGTACTTC. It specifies CASSSIAGATYEQYF.

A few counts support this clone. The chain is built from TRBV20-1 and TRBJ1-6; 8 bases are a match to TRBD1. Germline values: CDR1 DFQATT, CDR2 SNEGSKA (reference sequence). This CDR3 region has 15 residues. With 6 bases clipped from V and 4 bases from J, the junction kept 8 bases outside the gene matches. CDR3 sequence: CSAPPGGGYNSPLHF. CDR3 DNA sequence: TGCAGTGCCCCACCAGGGGGCGGGTATAATTCACCCCTCCACTTT.

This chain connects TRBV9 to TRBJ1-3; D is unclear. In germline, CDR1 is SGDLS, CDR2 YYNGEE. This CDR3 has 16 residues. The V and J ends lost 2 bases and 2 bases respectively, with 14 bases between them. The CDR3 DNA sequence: TGTGCCAGCAGCGTGCCAGCGGTAGGGACTGGAAACACCATATATTTT. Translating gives CASSVPAVGTGNTIYF.

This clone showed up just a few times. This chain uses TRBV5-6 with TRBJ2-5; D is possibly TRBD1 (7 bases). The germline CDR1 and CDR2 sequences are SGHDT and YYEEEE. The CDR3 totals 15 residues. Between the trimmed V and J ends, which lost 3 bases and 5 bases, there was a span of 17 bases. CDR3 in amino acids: CASSSGETGYETQYF. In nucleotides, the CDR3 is TGTGCCAGCAGCTCGGGGGAGACAGGGTACGAGACCCAGTACTTC.

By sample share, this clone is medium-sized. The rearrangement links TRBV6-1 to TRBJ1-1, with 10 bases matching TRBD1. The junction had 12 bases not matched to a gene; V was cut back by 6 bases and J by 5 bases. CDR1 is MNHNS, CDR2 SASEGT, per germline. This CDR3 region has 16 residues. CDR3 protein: CASRPRDRGGRTEAFF. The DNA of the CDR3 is TGTGCCAGCAGGCCCCGGGACAGGGGAGGACGGACTGAAGCTTTCTTT.

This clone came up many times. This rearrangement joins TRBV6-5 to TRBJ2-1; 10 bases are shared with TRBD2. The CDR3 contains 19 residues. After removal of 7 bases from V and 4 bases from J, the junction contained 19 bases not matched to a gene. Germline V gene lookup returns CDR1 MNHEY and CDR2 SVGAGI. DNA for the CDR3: TGTGCCAGCATTCCTAGCGGGAGCGTCCCCTCGGGGAAATACAATGAGCAGTTCTTC. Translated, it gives CASIPSGSVPSGKYNEQFF.

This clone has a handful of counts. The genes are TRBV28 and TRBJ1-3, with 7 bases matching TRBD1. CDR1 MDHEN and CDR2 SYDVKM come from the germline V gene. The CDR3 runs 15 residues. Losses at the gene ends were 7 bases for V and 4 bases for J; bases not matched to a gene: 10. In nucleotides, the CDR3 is TGTGCCAGCACCCCAGGGGACAGTGCGGGAAACACCATATATTTT. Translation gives CASTPGDSAGNTIYF.

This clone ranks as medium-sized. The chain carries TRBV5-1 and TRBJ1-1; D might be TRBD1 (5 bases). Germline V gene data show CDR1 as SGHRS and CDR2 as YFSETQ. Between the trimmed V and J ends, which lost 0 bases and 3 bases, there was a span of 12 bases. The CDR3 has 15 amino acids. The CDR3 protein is CASSLGGGVHTEAFF. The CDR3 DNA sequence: TGCGCCAGCAGCTTGGGGGGAGGGGTACACACTGAAGCTTTCTTT. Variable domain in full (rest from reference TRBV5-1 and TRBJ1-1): KAGVTQTPRYLIKTRGQQVTLSCSPISGHRSVSWYQQTPGQGLQFLFEYFSETQRNKGNFPGRFSGRQFSNSRSEMNVSTLELGDSALYLCASSLGGGVHTEAFFGQGTRLTVV.

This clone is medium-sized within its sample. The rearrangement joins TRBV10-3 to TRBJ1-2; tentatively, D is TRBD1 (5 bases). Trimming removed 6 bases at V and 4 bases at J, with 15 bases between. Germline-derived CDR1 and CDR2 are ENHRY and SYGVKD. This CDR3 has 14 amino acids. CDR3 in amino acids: CAISGTEKPYGYTF. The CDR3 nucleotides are TGTGCCATCAGCGGGACCGAGAAACCCTATGGCTACACCTTC.

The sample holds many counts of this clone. The CDR3 region is CASSQDKGFYEQYF. Here the CDR3 DNA reads TGTGCCAGCAGCCAAGATAAGGGTTTCTACGAGCAGTACTTC. The V call is TRBV3-1, the J call TRBJ2-7; D call uncertain. CDR1 is LGHDT, CDR2 YNNKEL, per germline (reference sequence). CDR3 size: 14 residues. The V end lost 0 bases, the J end lost 3 bases, and 9 bases lay between the germline ends.

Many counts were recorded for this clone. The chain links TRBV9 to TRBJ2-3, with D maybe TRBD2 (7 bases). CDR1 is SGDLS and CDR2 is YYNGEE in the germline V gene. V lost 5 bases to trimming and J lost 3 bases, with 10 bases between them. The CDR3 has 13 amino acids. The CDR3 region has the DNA TGTGCCAGCAGGAAGGGGGGGACAGATACGCAGTATTTT. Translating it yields CASRKGGTDTQYF.

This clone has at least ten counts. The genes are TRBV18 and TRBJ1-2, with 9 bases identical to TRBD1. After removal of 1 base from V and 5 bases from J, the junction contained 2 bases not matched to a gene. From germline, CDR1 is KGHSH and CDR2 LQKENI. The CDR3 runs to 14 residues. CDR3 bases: TGTGCCAGCTCACCACTGACAGGGGGGTATGGCTACACCTTC. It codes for CASSPLTGGYGYTF.

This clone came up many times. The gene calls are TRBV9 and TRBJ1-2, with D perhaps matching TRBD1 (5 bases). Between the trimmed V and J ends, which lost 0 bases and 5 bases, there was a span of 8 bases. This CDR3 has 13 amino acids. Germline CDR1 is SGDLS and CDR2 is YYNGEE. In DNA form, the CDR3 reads TGTGCCAGCAGCGTAGCGGGGGGGTATGGCTACACCTTC. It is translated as CASSVAGGYGYTF.

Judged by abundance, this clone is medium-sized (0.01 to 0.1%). The CDR3 bases are TGTGCCAGCAGTTTCAAAGCCAGAGCCTACGAGCAGTACTTC. Its translation: CASSFKARAYEQYF. The chain links TRBV27 to TRBJ2-7; no firm D call. V gave up 3 bases and J gave up 2 bases, with 11 bases separating them. The length of the CDR3 is 14 residues. Germline values: CDR1 MNHEY, CDR2 SMNVEV (reference sequence).

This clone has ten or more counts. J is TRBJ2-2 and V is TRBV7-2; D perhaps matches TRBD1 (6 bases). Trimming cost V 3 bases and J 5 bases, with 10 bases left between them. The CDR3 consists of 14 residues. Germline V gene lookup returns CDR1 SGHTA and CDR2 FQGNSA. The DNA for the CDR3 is TGTGCCAGCAGCTTGCAGGGGCGGACCGGGGAGCTGTTTTTT. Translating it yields CASSLQGRTGELFF.

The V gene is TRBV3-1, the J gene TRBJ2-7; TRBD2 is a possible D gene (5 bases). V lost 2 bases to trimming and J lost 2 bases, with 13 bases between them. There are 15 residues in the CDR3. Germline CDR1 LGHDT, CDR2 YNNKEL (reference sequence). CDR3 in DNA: TGTGCCAGCAGCCAATCGGGCGGGTCAACCTACGAGCAGTACTTC. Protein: CASSQSGGSTYEQYF.

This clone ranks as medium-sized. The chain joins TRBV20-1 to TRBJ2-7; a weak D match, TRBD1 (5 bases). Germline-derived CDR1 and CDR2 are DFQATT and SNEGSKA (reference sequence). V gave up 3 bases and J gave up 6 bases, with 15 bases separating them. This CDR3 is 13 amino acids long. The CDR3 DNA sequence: TGCAGTGCTAGGATCACAGGTATTATCGAGCAGTACTTC. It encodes CSARITGIIEQYF.

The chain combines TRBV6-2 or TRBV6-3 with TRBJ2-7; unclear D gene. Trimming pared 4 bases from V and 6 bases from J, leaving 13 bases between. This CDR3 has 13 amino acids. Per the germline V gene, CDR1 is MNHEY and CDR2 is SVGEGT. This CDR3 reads CASSLGRWGEQYF. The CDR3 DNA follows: TGTGCCAGCAGTTTGGGCCGATGGGGCGAGCAGTACTTC.

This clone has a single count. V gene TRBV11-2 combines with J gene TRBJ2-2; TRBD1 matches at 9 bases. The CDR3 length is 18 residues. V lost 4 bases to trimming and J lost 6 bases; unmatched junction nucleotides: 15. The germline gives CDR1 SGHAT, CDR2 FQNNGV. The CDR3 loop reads CASSSRIRRDRVPGELFF. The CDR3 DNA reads TGTGCCAGCAGCTCCAGGATACGCCGGGACAGGGTTCCCGGGGAGCTGTTTTTT.

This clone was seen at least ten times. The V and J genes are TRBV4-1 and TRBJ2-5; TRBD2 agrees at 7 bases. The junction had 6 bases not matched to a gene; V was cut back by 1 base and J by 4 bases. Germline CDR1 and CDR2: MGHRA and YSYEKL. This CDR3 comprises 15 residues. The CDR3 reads CASSQGAGEGETQYF. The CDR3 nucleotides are TGCGCCAGCAGCCAAGGGGCGGGGGAGGGAGAGACCCAGTACTTC.

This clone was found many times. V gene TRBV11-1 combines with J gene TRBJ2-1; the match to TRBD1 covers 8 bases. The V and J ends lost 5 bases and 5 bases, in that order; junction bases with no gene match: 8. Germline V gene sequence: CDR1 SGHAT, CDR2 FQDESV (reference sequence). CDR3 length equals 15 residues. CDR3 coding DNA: TGTGCCAGCAGCCCCCCGGGACAGGCCAACAATGAGCAGTTCTTC. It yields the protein CASSPPGQANNEQFF. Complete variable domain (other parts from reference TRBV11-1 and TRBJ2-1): EAEVAQSPRYKITEKSQAVAFWCDPISGHATLYWYRQILGQGPELLVQFQDESVVDDSQLPKDRFSAERLKGVDSTLKIQPAELGDSAMYLCASSPPGQANNEQFFGPGTRLTVL.

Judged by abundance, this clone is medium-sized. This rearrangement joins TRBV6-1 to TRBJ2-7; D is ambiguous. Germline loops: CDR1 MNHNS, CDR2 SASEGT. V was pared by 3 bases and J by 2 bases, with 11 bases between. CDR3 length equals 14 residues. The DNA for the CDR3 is TGTGCCAGCAGTGAGCCAACAGCTACCTACGAGCAGTACTTC. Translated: CASSEPTATYEQYF.

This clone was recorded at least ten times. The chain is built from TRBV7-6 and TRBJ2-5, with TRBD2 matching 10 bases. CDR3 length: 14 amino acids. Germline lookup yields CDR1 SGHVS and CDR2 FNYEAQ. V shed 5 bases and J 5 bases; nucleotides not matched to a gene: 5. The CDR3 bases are TGTGCCAGCAGCCTTAGCGGGGGGAGGGAGACCCAGTACTTC. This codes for CASSLSGGRETQYF.